The next 23 T cell receptor beta chains were all read from a single sample in a study of cytomegalovirus exposure and HLA in healthy donors. This PCR relied on a set of 60 Vbeta primers and 13 Jbeta primers. Only in-frame clones appear in the TCRdb table, and some are missing; sequencing was by immunoSEQ multiplex PCR. The table lists roughly 120,000 clones, over 75% of them singletons, with 10% to 15% in the top ten. The sample taken for sequencing was PBMCs. The receptors were sampled from a woman in her thirties or forties in good health and CMV-seropositive.

This clone turned up a few times. CDR3 DNA: TGTGCCAGCAGTTTTGCGCACGAGCAGTACTTC. Protein product: CASSFAHEQYF. The genes are TRBV2 and TRBJ2-7; D not certain. The CDR3 covers 11 residues. Trimming left V 5 bases short and J 5 bases short, with 7 bases between. Germline V lookup: CDR1 SNHLY, CDR2 FYNNEI. The whole variable domain, filled in from reference TRBV2 and TRBJ2-7, reads EPEVTQTPSHQVTQMGQEVILRCVPISNHLYFYWYRQILGQKVEFLVSFYNNEISEKSEIFDDQFSVERPDGSNFTLKIRSTKLEDSAMYFCASSFAHEQYFGPGTRLTVT.

The chain recombines TRBV6-1 with TRBJ2-7, with 12 bases aligning to TRBD2. Germline V gene sequence: CDR1 MNHNS, CDR2 SASEGT. V lost 0 bases, J lost 3 bases, and 3 bases stayed unmatched. The CDR3 has 16 residues. CDR3 sequence: CASSEALAGGVYEQYF. As DNA, the CDR3 is TGTGCCAGCAGTGAAGCGCTAGCGGGAGGGGTCTACGAGCAGTACTTC.

J is TRBJ1-1 and V is TRBV6-5; TRBD1 agrees at 8 bases. Germline-derived CDR1 and CDR2 are MNHEY and SVGAGI. V dropped 6 bases and J dropped 4; count of bases not matched to a gene: 4. This CDR3 has 13 residues. The CDR3 DNA reads TGTGCCAGCAGGCGGACAGGGAGCACTGAAGCTTTCTTT. It encodes CASRRTGSTEAFF.

The gene calls are TRBV5-1 and TRBJ2-1, with a tentative D call TRBD1 (6 bases). The CDR3 is 14 residues long. V was clipped by 3 bases and J by 2 bases, with 9 bases between them. The germline CDR1 and CDR2 sequences are SGHRS and YFSETQ. The CDR3 DNA sequence: TGCGCCAGCAGCTCGGCAGGGGCCTACAATGAGCAGTTCTTC. Translation gives CASSSAGAYNEQFF.

The rearrangement links TRBV28 to TRBJ2-7; no clear D. This CDR3 has 15 residues. Germline lookup yields CDR1 MDHEN and CDR2 SYDVKM. Trimming removed 5 bases at V and 2 bases at J, with 16 bases between. Here the CDR3 reads CASSVTTGSTYEQYF. The CDR3 DNA sequence: TGTGCCAGCAGTGTAACGACTGGATCTACCTACGAGCAGTACTTC.

This clone was picked up a small number of times. The J gene is TRBJ2-1, the V gene TRBV28; TRBD1 might be the D (6 bases). The CDR3 sequence is 16 residues long. Trimming stripped 4 bases from V and 7 bases from J, with 20 bases between. The V gene's germline CDR1 is MDHEN and CDR2 SYDVKM. The CDR3 DNA reads TGTGCCAGCAGTTCGACCCCCGGCAGGGGAGAAAATGAGCAGTTCTTC. Protein: CASSSTPGRGENEQFF.

V gene TRBV7-6 combines with J gene TRBJ2-7, with 12 bases fitting TRBD1. Germline V gene sequence: CDR1 SGHVS, CDR2 FNYEAQ. CDR3 length: 15 amino acids. The ends lost 5 bases at V and 5 bases at J; junction bases unmatched: 7. CDR3 nucleotides: TGTGCCAGCAGCACCCGGGACAGGGGGCAGAACGAGCAGTACTTC. Protein sequence: CASSTRDRGQNEQYF.

The V and J genes are TRBV6-5 and TRBJ2-1; D possibly corresponds to TRBD2 (5 bases). Deletions cut 4 bases from V and 8 bases from J, with 12 bases between. This CDR3 region has 13 residues. The germline V gene has CDR1 MNHEY and CDR2 SVGAGI. CDR3 residues: CASSSSLRDEQFF. CDR3 in DNA: TGTGCCAGCAGTTCTAGCTTGCGGGATGAGCAGTTCTTC.

The chain joins TRBV6-4 to TRBJ1-5; D unclear. CDR3 length: 13 amino acids. Trimming took 3 bases from V and 7 from J, leaving 10 bases between them. Germline CDR1 is MRHNA and CDR2 is SNTAGT. In nucleotides, the CDR3 is TGTGCCAGCAGTGAGGCGGCGGGGCAGCCCCAGCATTTT. Translation gives CASSEAAGQPQHF.

This clone was counted a few times. The chain has TRBV7-8 and TRBJ1-2; no firm D call. The V and J ends lost 2 bases and 4 bases respectively, with 14 bases between them. Germline-derived CDR1 and CDR2 are SGHVS and FQNEAQ. The CDR3 extends over 15 amino acids. For the CDR3, the DNA is TGTGCCAGCAGCTTATATGGAGCGGTTCTCTATGGCTACACCTTC. Translating gives CASSLYGAVLYGYTF.

The rearrangement joins TRBV19 to TRBJ1-4; D is ambiguous. The germline V and J ends were trimmed by 5 bases and 7 bases, with 17 bases remaining between them. Germline assignment: CDR1 LNHDA and CDR2 SQIVND (reference sequence). This CDR3 contains 15 residues. The CDR3 coding sequence is TGTGCCAGTAGTCCGGGCTTTGTTGGAGGTGAAAAACTGTTTTTT. Protein product: CASSPGFVGGEKLFF.

This clone was counted between two and nine times. The chain joins TRBV11-2 to TRBJ2-7; 7 nucleotides match TRBD2. The germline gives CDR1 SGHAT, CDR2 FQNNGV. This CDR3 has 17 residues. V lost 7 bases to trimming and J lost 5 bases; unmatched junction nucleotides: 20. CDR3 sequence reads: CASNKASKRDRVNEQYF. The CDR3 nucleotides read TGTGCCAGCAACAAAGCCTCCAAGCGGGATAGAGTAAACGAGCAGTACTTC.

The gene calls are TRBV6-5 and TRBJ2-5; 9 nucleotides align to TRBD1. V was clipped by 9 bases and J by 5 bases; unmatched bases: 7. CDR3 length: 13 amino acids. Germline V CDR1 and CDR2: MNHEY, SVGAGI. Written as DNA, the CDR3 is TGTGCCAGTCTACAGGGGGCAAGTGAGACCCAGTACTTC. The encoded protein is CASLQGASETQYF.

This clone showed up just once. The chain employs TRBV28 and TRBJ1-6, with D possibly TRBD1 on 6 matching bases. The CDR3 consists of 13 residues. Looked up from germline, CDR1 is MDHEN and CDR2 is SYDVKM. Between the trimmed V and J ends, which lost 6 bases and 6 bases, there was a span of 9 bases. The CDR3 sequence: CASRDSSNSPLHF. The CDR3, as DNA: TGTGCCAGCAGGGACAGCAGTAATTCACCCCTCCACTTT.

This chain links TRBV7-2 with TRBJ1-5; D ambiguous. Germline CDR1 and CDR2: SGHTA and FQGNSA. With 5 bases removed from V and 1 base from J, the gap between germline ends came to 12 bases. The length of the CDR3 is 15 residues. CDR3 residues: CASSPTTTSNQPQHF. The CDR3 DNA is TGTGCCAGCAGCCCGACAACGACCAGCAATCAGCCCCAGCATTTT.

In DNA form, the CDR3 reads TGTGCCAGCAGTGAAGGTTTACTAGCGGGAAGCCAAGAGACCCAGTACTTC. Translated: CASSEGLLAGSQETQYF. The chain couples TRBV2 to TRBJ2-5, with 10 bases that match TRBD2. The V and J ends lost 1 base and 1 base, in that order; junction bases with no gene match: 6. The CDR3 has 17 residues. Germline V gives CDR1 SNHLY, CDR2 FYNNEI.

This clone was observed at least ten times. CDR3 loop: CASSLGQGPYEQYF. CDR3 coding DNA: TGTGCCAGCAGCCTCGGACAGGGCCCCTACGAGCAGTACTTC. V is TRBV2 and J is TRBJ2-7, with TRBD1 matching over 8 bases. The CDR3 sequence is 14 residues long. Per germline, CDR1 SNHLY and CDR2 FYNNEI. The ends lost 6 bases at V and 2 bases at J; junction bases unmatched: 6.

This chain uses TRBV9 with TRBJ2-4, with D possibly TRBD2 on 5 matching bases. CDR3 length: 13 residues. Trimming took 0 bases from V and 6 from J, leaving 7 bases between them. Germline values: CDR1 SGDLS, CDR2 YYNGEE. The CDR3 region is CASSVAEGNIQYF. The CDR3 DNA sequence: TGTGCCAGCAGCGTAGCCGAGGGAAACATTCAGTACTTC.

Note on this clone: One end of the junction does not line up with germline, which may come from a read error. The V and J genes are TRBV11-2 and TRBJ2-3, with 9 bases that match TRBD2. Germline V CDR1 and CDR2: SGHAT, FQNNGV. The CDR3 has 16 amino acids. CDR3 DNA sequence: TGTGCCAGCAGCCCCAGAGTCGCGGGAGGGACAGATGCGCAGTATTTT. Its translation is CASSPRVAGGTDAQYF.

The CDR3 region is CASSETGAEQYF. CDR3 in DNA: TGTGCCAGTAGTGAGACAGGCGCCGAGCAGTACTTC. The V and J genes are TRBV19 and TRBJ2-7; a possible D gene is TRBD1 (6 bases). V was clipped by 5 bases and J by 6 bases, with 11 bases between them. CDR3 length: 12 residues. CDR1 is LNHDA, CDR2 SQIVND, per germline (reference sequence). Full variable domain (missing parts from reference TRBV19 and TRBJ2-7): DGGITQSPKYLFRKEGQNVTLSCEQNLNHDAMYWYRQDPGQGLRLIYYSQIVNDFQKGDIAEGYSVSREKKESFPLTVTSAQKNPTAFYLCASSETGAEQYFGPGTRLTVT.

There are a few counts of this clone. The sample holds other DNA sequences that translate to the same CDR3. The chain couples TRBV5-1 to TRBJ2-3; 12 bases agree with TRBD2. Germline V CDR1 and CDR2: SGHRS, YFSETQ. The CDR3 contains 15 residues. J lost 4 bases, V lost 0 bases, and 0 bases had no gene match. Here the CDR3 DNA reads TGCGCCAGCAGCTTGGGACTAGCGGGAGCAGATACGCAGTATTTT. This sequence encodes CASSLGLAGADTQYF.

This clone has only a few counts. The chain combines TRBV5-1 with TRBJ2-1; TRBD2 agrees at 7 bases. With V trimmed by 2 bases and J by 4 bases, 3 bases remained unmatched. Looked up from germline, CDR1 is SGHRS and CDR2 is YFSETQ. The CDR3 is 14 residues long. The CDR3: CASSFGTIYNEQFF. The CDR3 bases are TGCGCCAGCAGCTTCGGGACTATTTACAATGAGCAGTTCTTC.

This clone was counted a few times. The V and J genes are TRBV4-1 and TRBJ2-5; the D gene is possibly TRBD2 (5 bases). Trimming shortened V by 4 bases and J by 11 bases, and 23 bases separated the two germline ends. Germline lookup yields CDR1 MGHRA and CDR2 YSYEKL. This CDR3 spans 15 amino acids. DNA for the CDR3: TGCGCCAGCAGCCCCGCAGCCGCGAGGGAAGGAGAGCAGTACTTC. It translates to CASSPAAAREGEQYF.